A selection of T cell receptor beta chains follows, all from one sample in a study of T cell changes during pregnancy in multiple sclerosis. Sequencing was performed with immunoSEQ multiplex PCR; in TCRdb, only in-frame clones are kept and a portion is missing. The table lists approximately 100,000 clones, 91% of them singletons. Sequencing used peripheral blood, obtained in the second trimester of pregnancy. These receptor sequences come from a female donor with multiple sclerosis, enrolled in a pregnancy study. Each CDR3 is given with its conserved first and last residue. A D gene is named only where the DNA matches it firmly. Size tells how often a clone was seen (once, few, many) or the class of an expanded clone, and some rows leave it out.

>-|TRBV4-2|TRBJ1-1|-
CASSPLAGINTEAFF
TGTGCCAGCAGCCCCCTGGCGGGGATCAACACTGAAGCTTTCTTT
>-|TRBV18|TRBJ1-4|few
CASSRSGGGAVDEKLFF
TGTGCCAGCTCACGCTCCGGAGGGGGGGCGGTGGATGAAAAACTGTTTTTT
>-|TRBV2|TRBJ2-1|-
CASSETLANEQFF
TGTGCCAGCAGTGAGACTTTAGCCAATGAGCAGTTCTTC
>TRBD2|TRBV28|TRBJ2-3|-
CASRGGASGKTVTQYF
TGTGCCAGCAGGGGCGGGGCTAGCGGGAAGACGGTTACGCAGTATTTT
>TRBD1|TRBV5-5|TRBJ2-4|-
CASSKTGTVENIQYF
TGTGCCAGCAGCAAGACCGGGACAGTAGAAAACATTCAGTACTTC
>TRBD1|TRBV28|TRBJ1-5|-
CASRSTQGIGRNQPQHF
TGTGCCAGCAGGTCTACACAGGGGATAGGACGCAATCAGCCCCAGCATTTT
>TRBD1|TRBV7-2|TRBJ1-5|-
CASSLGGPGQGFNQPQHF
TGTGCCAGCAGCTTAGGGGGGCCGGGACAGGGGTTCAATCAGCCCCAGCATTTT
>-|TRBV7-9|TRBJ2-5|-
CASSLAGIQETQYF
TGTGCCAGCAGCTTAGCCGGTATACAAGAGACCCAGTACTTC
>TRBD1|TRBV4-1|TRBJ2-7|-
CASSQDDRRDRFHEQYF
TGCGCCAGCAGCCAAGACGACCGGCGGGACAGGTTCCACGAGCAGTACTTC
>-|TRBV6-1|TRBJ1-2|-
CASSDILRADTNYGYTF
TGTGCCAGCAGTGACATCCTCAGGGCCGATACTAACTATGGCTACACCTTC
>TRBD1|TRBV5-1|TRBJ1-4|-
CASSSDRPDEKLFF
TGCGCCAGCAGCTCGGACAGGCCTGATGAAAAACTGTTTTTT
>-|TRBV7-2|TRBJ2-1|-
CASSLLNGGYNEQFF
TGTGCCAGCAGCCTCCTCAACGGGGGCTACAATGAGCAGTTCTTC
>-|TRBV28|TRBJ2-1|-
CASSRPGKPYNEQFF
TGTGCCAGCAGTCGGCCAGGGAAACCCTACAATGAGCAGTTCTTC
>TRBD2|TRBV15|TRBJ2-1|-
CATSRDRLAGGDNEQFF
TGTGCCACCAGCAGAGATCGGCTAGCGGGAGGGGACAATGAGCAGTTCTTC
>TRBD1|TRBV4-3|TRBJ2-7|-
CASSHVTGTGGYEQYF
TGCGCCAGCAGCCATGTAACCGGGACAGGGGGCTACGAGCAGTACTTC
>-|TRBV28|TRBJ1-1|-
CASSSGDRQARF
TGTGCCAGCAGTTCCGGCGACAGGCAAGCTCGCTTT
>TRBD2|TRBV5-8|TRBJ2-5|-
CASSYLAEETQYF
TGTGCCAGCAGCTATCTAGCGGAAGAGACCCAGTACTTC
>TRBD1|TRBV13|TRBJ1-1|-
CASSFSPASGTGTEAFF
TGTGCCAGCAGCTTTTCCCCCGCATCCGGGACAGGGACTGAAGCTTTCTTT
>TRBD1|TRBV6-5|TRBJ1-3|-
CASKSGTGVGNTIYF
TGTGCCAGCAAATCCGGGACAGGGGTCGGAAACACCATATATTTT
>-|TRBV29-1|TRBJ2-7|-
CSASRGYEQYF
TGCAGCGCCTCCAGGGGTTACGAGCAGTACTTC
>-|TRBV14|TRBJ1-5|-
CASSQDPEPRDIKQPQHF
TGTGCCAGCAGCCAAGATCCCGAGCCCCGGGACATTAAACAGCCCCAGCATTTT
>TRBD1|TRBV6-1|TRBJ1-2|-
CASNPDRVNLGYTF
TGTGCCAGCAATCCGGACAGGGTGAATTTGGGCTACACCTTC
>-|TRBV7-7|TRBJ2-1|-
CASSLDPGKDNEQFF
TGTGCTAGCAGCTTAGATCCCGGGAAGGACAATGAGCAGTTCTTC
>-|TRBV7-6|TRBJ2-1|-
CASSLIQREQFF
TGTGCCAGCAGCTTAATTCAGAGGGAGCAGTTCTTC
>-|TRBV28|TRBJ1-5|-
CASSYGRSNQPQHF
TGTGCCAGCAGTTACGGTAGAAGCAATCAGCCCCAGCATTTT